This paragraph covers one T cell receptor (beta chain) sequence. Its antigen is unidentified. Extraction of RNA preceded its reverse transcription into cDNA, which served as the sequencing template. The data were produced by immunoSEQ multiplex PCR, yet TCRdb's version contains in-frame clones alone and is incomplete. The repertoire holds 110,000 or so clones, less than 60% seen once, with more than 3% in the top ten. The source of the sample is a study of CD8+ T cells in alopecia areata. V shed 6 bases and J shed 4 bases, with 10 bases lying between them. Per germline, CDR1 SNHLY and CDR2 FYNNEI. CDR3 length equals 12 residues. The treatment here: oral pan-JAK inhibitor, 5-10 mg twice daily. The study, taken as a whole, reports: Links between baseline CD8+ expansion and response need larger treated cohorts.

J is TRBJ2-7 and V is TRBV2, with D unclear. The sample here was CD4+ T cells sorted from blood, taken at week 24, from a patient treated with tofacitinib. The sequence was obtained from a human donor with alopecia areata. For the CDR3, the DNA is TGTGCCAGCAGGGTTTACAGATACGAGCAGTACTTC. This codes for CASRVYRYEQYF.